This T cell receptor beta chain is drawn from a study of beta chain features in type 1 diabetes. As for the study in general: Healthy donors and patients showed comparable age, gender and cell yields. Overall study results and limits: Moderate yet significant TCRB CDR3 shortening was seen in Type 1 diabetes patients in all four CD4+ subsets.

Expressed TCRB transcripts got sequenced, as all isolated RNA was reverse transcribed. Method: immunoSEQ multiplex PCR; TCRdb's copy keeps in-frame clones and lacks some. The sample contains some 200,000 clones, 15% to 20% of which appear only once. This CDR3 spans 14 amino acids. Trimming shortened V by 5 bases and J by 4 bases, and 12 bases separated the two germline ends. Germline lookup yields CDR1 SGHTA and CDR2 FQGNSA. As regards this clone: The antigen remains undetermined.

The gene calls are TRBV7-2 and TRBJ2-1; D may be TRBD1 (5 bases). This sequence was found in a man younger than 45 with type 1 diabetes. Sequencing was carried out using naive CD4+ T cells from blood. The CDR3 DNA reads TGTGCCAGCAGCCCCCTTAGGACATACAATGAGCAGTTCTTC. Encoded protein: CASSPLRTYNEQFF.